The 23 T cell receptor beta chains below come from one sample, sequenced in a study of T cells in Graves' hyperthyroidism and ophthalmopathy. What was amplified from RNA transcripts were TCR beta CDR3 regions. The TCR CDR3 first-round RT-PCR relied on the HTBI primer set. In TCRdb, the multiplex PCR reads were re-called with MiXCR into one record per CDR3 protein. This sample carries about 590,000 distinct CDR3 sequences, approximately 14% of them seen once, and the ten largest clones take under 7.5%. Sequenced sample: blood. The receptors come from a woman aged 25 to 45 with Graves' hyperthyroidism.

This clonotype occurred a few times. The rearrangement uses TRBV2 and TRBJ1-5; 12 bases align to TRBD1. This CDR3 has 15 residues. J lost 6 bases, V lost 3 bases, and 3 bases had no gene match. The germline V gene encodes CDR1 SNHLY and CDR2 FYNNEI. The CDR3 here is CASSESGQGAQPQHF. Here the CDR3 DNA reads TGTGCCAGCAGTGAGTCGGGACAGGGGGCTCAGCCCCAGCATTTT.

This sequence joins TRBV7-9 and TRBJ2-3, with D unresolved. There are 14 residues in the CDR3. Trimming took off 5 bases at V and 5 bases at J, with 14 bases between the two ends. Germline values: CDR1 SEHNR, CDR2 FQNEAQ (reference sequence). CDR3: CASSPPVGGDTQYF. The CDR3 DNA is TGTGCCAGCAGCCCCCCGGTTGGCGGAGATACGCAGTATTTT.

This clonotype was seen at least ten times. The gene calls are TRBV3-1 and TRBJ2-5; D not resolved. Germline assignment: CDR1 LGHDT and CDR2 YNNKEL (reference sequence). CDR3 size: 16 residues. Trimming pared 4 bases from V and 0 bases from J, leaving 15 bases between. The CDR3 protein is CASSPHGTTDQETQYF. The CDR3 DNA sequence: TGTGCCAGCAGCCCACACGGTACGACCGACCAAGAGACCCAGTACTTC.

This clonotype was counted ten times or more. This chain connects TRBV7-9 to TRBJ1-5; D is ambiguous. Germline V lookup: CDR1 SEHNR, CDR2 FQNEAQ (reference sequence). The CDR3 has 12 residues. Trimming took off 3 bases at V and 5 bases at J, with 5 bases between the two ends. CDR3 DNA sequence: TGTGCCAGCAGCTTTGGGGATCAGCCCCAGCATTTT. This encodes CASSFGDQPQHF.

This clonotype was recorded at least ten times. CDR3 residues: CASSLVGIPFEQYF. DNA of the CDR3: TGTGCCAGCAGTTTAGTAGGCATACCCTTCGAGCAGTACTTC. The chain recombines TRBV27 with TRBJ2-7, with D uncertain. V was shortened by 2 bases and J by 6 bases, with 14 bases between the two germline ends. The CDR3 covers 14 residues. Germline CDR1 reads MNHEY; CDR2 reads SMNVEV (reference sequence).

DNA of the CDR3: TGTGCCAGCAGCTTGCACAGGGTATGGCAGCCCCAGCATTTT. Encoded protein: CASSLHRVWQPQHF. The V gene is TRBV11-2, the J gene TRBJ1-5; maybe TRBD1 (6 bases). Trimming removed 3 bases from V and 7 bases from J, with 13 bases in between. CDR3 length: 14 residues. Germline lookup yields CDR1 SGHAT and CDR2 FQNNGV.

The CDR3 loop is CATSRDWGGPGEQYF. The CDR3 DNA reads TGTGCCACCAGCAGAGATTGGGGGGGGCCTGGCGAGCAGTACTTC. The chain has TRBV15 and TRBJ2-7; weak D call: TRBD2 (7 bases). Germline V lookup: CDR1 LNHNV, CDR2 YYDKDF (reference sequence). The CDR3 contains 15 residues. V lost 0 bases and J 6 bases, leaving 15 bases between the germline ends.

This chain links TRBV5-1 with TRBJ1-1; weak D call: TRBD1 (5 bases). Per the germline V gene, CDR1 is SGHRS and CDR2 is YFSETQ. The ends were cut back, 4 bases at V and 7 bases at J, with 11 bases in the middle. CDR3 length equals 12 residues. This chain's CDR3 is CASSLADSEAFF. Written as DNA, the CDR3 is TGCGCCAGCAGCCTAGCTGACAGTGAAGCTTTCTTT.

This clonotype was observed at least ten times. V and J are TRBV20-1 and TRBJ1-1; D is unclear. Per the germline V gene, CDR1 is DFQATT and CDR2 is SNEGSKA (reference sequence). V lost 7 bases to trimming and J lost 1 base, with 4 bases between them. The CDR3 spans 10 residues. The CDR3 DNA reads TGCAGTGACTGGAACACTGAAGCTTTCTTT. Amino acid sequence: CSDWNTEAFF.

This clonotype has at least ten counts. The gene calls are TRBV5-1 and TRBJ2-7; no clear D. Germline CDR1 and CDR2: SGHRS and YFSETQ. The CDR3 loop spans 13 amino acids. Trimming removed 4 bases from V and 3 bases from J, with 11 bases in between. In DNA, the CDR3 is TGCGCCAGCAGCGGGAAGGCCGGCTACGAGCAGTACTTC. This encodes CASSGKAGYEQYF.

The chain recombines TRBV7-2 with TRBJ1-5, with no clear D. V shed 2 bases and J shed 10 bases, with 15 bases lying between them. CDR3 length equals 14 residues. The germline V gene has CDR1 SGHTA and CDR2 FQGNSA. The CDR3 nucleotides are TGTGCCAGCAGCTTAACCTATAGGGTGGATCCCCAGCATTTT. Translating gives CASSLTYRVDPQHF.

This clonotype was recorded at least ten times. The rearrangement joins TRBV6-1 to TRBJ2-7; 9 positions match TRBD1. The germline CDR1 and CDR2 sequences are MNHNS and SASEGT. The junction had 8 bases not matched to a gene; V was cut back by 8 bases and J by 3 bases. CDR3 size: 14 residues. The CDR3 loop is CASLPGQGRYEQYF. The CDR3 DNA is TGTGCCAGCCTACCGGGACAGGGTCGCTACGAGCAGTACTTC.

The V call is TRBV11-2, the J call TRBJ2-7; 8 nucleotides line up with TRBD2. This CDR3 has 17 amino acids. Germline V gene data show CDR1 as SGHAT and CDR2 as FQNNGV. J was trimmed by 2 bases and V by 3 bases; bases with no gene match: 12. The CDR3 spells CASSLEASGFSPYEQYF. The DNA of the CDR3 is TGTGCCAGCAGCTTGGAGGCTAGCGGGTTCTCCCCCTACGAGCAGTACTTC.

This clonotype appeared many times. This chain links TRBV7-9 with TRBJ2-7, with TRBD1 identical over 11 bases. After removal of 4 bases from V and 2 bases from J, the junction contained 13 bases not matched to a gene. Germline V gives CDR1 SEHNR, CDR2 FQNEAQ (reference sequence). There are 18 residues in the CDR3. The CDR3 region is CASSSTGDRGKMAYEQYF. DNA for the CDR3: TGTGCCAGCAGCTCTACGGGGGACAGGGGGAAGATGGCCTACGAGCAGTACTTC.

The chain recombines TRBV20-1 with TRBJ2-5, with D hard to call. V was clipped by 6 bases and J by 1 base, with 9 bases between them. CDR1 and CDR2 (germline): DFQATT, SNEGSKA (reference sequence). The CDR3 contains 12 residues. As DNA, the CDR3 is TGCAGTGCGCGACCGATCCAAGAGACCCAGTACTTC. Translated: CSARPIQETQYF.

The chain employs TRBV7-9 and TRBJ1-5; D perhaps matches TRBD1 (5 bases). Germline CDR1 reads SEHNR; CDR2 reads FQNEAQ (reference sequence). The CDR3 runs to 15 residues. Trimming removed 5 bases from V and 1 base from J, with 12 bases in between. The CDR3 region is CASSGVGASNQPQHF. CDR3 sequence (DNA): TGTGCCAGCAGCGGGGTTGGGGCCAGCAATCAGCCCCAGCATTTT.

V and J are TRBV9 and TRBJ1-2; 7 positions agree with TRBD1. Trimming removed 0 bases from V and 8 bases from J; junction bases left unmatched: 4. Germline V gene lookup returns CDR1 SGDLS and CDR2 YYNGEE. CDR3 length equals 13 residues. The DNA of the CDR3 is TGTGCCAGCAGCGTAGGACAGGGTGGGGGCTACACCTTC. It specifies CASSVGQGGGYTF.

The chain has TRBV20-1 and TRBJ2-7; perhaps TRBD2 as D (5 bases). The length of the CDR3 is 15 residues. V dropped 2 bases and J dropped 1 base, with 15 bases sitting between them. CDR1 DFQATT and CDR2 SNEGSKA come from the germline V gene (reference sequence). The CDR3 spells CSARSRGRMSYEQYF. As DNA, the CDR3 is TGCAGTGCTAGAAGTCGGGGTAGGATGTCCTACGAGCAGTACTTC.

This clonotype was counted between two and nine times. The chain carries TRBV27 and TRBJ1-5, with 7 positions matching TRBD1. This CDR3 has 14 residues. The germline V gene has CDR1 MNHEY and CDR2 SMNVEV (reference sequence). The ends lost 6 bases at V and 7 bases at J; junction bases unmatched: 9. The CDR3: CASSTTGLEQPQHF. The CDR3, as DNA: TGTGCCAGCAGCACGACAGGGTTGGAACAGCCCCAGCATTTT.

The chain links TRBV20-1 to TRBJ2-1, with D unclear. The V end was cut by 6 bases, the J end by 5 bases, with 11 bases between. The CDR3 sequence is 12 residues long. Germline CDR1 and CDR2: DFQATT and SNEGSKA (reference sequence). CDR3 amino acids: CSALPVNNEQFF. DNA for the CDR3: TGCAGTGCCCTACCCGTAAACAATGAGCAGTTCTTC.

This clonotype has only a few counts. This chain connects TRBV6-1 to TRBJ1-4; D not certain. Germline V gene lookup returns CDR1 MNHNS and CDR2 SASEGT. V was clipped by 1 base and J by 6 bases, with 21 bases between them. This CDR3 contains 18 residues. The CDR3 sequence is CASSEVLPGETFYEKLFF. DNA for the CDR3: TGTGCCAGCAGTGAAGTACTCCCCGGGGAAACGTTTTATGAAAAACTGTTTTTT.

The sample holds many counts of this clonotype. The CDR3 region has the DNA TGTGCCAGCAGCCAAGAGTACCGGAACACTGAAGCTTTCTTT. Translation gives CASSQEYRNTEAFF. The V gene is TRBV3-1, the J gene TRBJ1-1, with no clear D. CDR3 length: 14 residues. Germline lookup yields CDR1 LGHDT and CDR2 YNNKEL (reference sequence). V lost 0 bases and J 1 base, leaving 6 bases between the germline ends.

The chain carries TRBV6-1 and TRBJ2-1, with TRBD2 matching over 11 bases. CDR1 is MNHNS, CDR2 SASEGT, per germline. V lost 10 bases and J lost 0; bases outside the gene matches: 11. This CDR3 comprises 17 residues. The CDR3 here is CATKGLAGLSSYNEQFF. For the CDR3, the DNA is TGTGCCACCAAAGGACTAGCGGGCCTTAGCTCCTACAATGAGCAGTTCTTC.